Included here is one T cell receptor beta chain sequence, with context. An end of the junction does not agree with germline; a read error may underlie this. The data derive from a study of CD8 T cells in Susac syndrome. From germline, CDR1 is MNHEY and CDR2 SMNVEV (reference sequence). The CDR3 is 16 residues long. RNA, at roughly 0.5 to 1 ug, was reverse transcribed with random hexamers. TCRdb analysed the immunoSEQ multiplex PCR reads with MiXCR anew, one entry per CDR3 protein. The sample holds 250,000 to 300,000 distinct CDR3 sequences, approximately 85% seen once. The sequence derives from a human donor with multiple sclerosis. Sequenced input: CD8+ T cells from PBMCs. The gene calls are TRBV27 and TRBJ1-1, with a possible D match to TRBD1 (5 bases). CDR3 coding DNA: TGTGCCAGCGGTGTGTTTGGGGGGGTTGTTAACACTGAAGCCTTCTTT. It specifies CASGVFGGVVNTEAFF.